The rows below give T cell receptor beta chains drawn from one sample of a study of T cells in tuberculosis. Clones were read by immunoSEQ multiplex PCR, and TCRdb kept only the in-frame ones, dropping some. The sample yields roughly 24,000 clones, around 97% seen once. The sample was PBMCs. These receptors were collected from a donor aged 10 to 29 with latent tuberculosis or without tuberculosis infection. The CDR3 runs from the conserved cysteine through the conserved F or W. D genes are given only for firm matches. Size values are once, few and many counts, or a class for expanded clones, and some rows have none.

v_call,clone_size,j_call,d_call,cdr3_nt,cdr3_aa
TRBV10-2,once,TRBJ2-3,TRBD2,TGCGCCAGCAGCTTTTTAGCGGGGGGGACAGATACGCAGTATTTT,CASSFLAGGTDTQYF
TRBV9,.,TRBJ1-2,TRBD1,TGTGCCAGCAGCGACGGGACAGGGGATCGGTATGGCTACACCTTC,CASSDGTGDRYGYTF
TRBV6-5,.,TRBJ1-4,TRBD1,TGTGCCAGCAGTTACTTAGGGACAGGGATGGGTGAAAAACTGTTTTTT,CASSYLGTGMGEKLFF
TRBV27,.,TRBJ2-2,.,TGTGCCAGCAGATCATCCGCGGTCGGGGAGCTGTTTTTT,CASRSSAVGELFF
TRBV29-1,.,TRBJ1-1,.,TGCAGCGTTGAAGGACAGAGGAGCCTTGAAGCTTTCTTT,CSVEGQRSLEAFF
TRBV7-6,.,TRBJ2-7,TRBD1,TGTGCCAGCAGCCCATACGAGGACAGGTCCTTTCAAGAGCAGTACTTC,CASSPYEDRSFQEQYF
TRBV7-3,.,TRBJ2-3,.,TGTGCCAGCAGCGCGAGCTTCACAGATACGCAGTATTTT,CASSASFTDTQYF
TRBV6-5,once,TRBJ2-1,TRBD2,TGTGCCAGCAGCCTACTAGCGGGAGGACTCCATGAGCAGTTCTTC,CASSLLAGGLHEQFF
TRBV13,.,TRBJ1-2,TRBD1,TGTGCCAGCAGCCGAAGCGACAGGGAGATCTATGGCTACACCTTC,CASSRSDREIYGYTF
TRBV7-2,.,TRBJ1-2,.,TGTGCCAGCAGCCCAAATAACGCGAGGGCATTTAACTATGGCTACACCTTC,CASSPNNARAFNYGYTF
TRBV29-1,.,TRBJ1-1,.,TGCAGCGTAAAACAGATACTGATGAACACTGAAGCTTTCTTT,CSVKQILMNTEAFF
TRBV10-2,.,TRBJ2-7,.,TGCGCCAGCATGACCGGACTTCGCGAGCAGTACTTC,CASMTGLREQYF
TRBV12-5,.,TRBJ1-5,.,TGTGCTAGTGGTTTTAATGGAGGGCAGCCCCCCAATCAGCCCCAGCATTTT,CASGFNGGQPPNQPQHF
TRBV10-1,.,TRBJ1-1,.,TGCGCCAGCAGTGAGACAGGGCCGCCCGCTGAAGCTTTCTTT,CASSETGPPAEAFF
TRBV4-3,.,TRBJ2-1,.,TGCGCCAGCAGCCAAGTGAGCCTAGCTATCAATGAGCAGTTCTTC,CASSQVSLAINEQFF
TRBV14,.,TRBJ2-7,.,TGTGCCAGCAGCCTTTCGGGAGCGTACGAGCAGTACTTC,CASSLSGAYEQYF
TRBV7-2,.,TRBJ2-4,.,TGTGCCAGCAGCCCCGACAGACTCCTAGCCAAAAACATTCAGTACTTC,CASSPDRLLAKNIQYF
TRBV6-5,.,TRBJ2-1,TRBD1,TGTGCCAGCAGGCTCACAGGGGTGTGGGCCAATGAGCAGTTCTTC,CASRLTGVWANEQFF
TRBV27,.,TRBJ1-5,.,TGTGCCAGCAGTTATACCGCGGATCATCAGCCCCAGCATTTT,CASSYTADHQPQHF
TRBV12-5,.,TRBJ2-7,.,TGTGCTAGTGTTCAACCCGAACGTTTGCGGGCCCACTCCTACGAGCAGTACTTC,CASVQPERLRAHSYEQYF